The 8 T cell receptor beta chains below all came from one sample that was sequenced in a study of T-cell memory formation after mild COVID-19. TCRdb redid the calling of the 5' RACE reads with MiXCR, one entry per CDR3 protein. The sample consists of a few hundred thousand distinct CDR3 sequences, 15% to 20% of them appearing once. The specimen was PBMCs or a T cell subset sorted from them (not recorded which). The receptors here all came from a man younger than 35 who had mild COVID-19 (a few samples of this study predate the infection). Cell type and time point are not known.

The CDR3 sequence is CASADFSLHGKYGYTF. The CDR3 nucleotides read TGTGCCAGCGCGGACTTCAGTCTCCACGGAAAGTATGGCTACACCTTC. J is TRBJ1-2 and V is TRBV27; D uncertain. The germline V gene encodes CDR1 MNHEY and CDR2 SMNVEV (reference sequence). V was cut by 8 bases and J by 5 bases, with 24 bases left in between. The CDR3 covers 16 residues.

This clonotype has just a few counts. The chain couples TRBV11-2 to TRBJ1-5; unclear D gene. Germline values: CDR1 SGHAT, CDR2 FQNNGV. This CDR3 region has 13 residues. Trimming removed 5 bases from V and 11 bases from J, with 16 bases in between. The CDR3 nucleotides are TGTGCCAGCAGCCACGGGTCCTTTCGAGCCCAGCATTTT. Translating gives CASSHGSFRAQHF.

V is TRBV3-1 and J is TRBJ2-2; tentative D call: TRBD1 (7 bases). Germline lookup yields CDR1 LGHDT and CDR2 YNNKEL (reference sequence). The V end lost 7 bases, the J end lost 7 bases, and 16 bases lay between the germline ends. The CDR3 covers 14 residues. CDR3 region: CASTQRGRDGELFF. Written as DNA, the CDR3 is TGTGCCAGCACCCAGAGGGGGCGGGACGGGGAGCTGTTTTTT.

This clonotype was counted at least ten times. This chain connects TRBV7-2 to TRBJ2-5; unclear D gene. Trimming removed 3 bases from V and 2 bases from J, with 4 bases in between. Germline V lookup: CDR1 SGHTA, CDR2 FQGNSA. The CDR3 totals 12 residues. CDR3 sequence reads: CASSFWQETQYF. The DNA of the CDR3 is TGTGCCAGCAGCTTTTGGCAAGAGACCCAGTACTTC. The full variable domain, its missing parts supplied by reference TRBV7-2 and TRBJ2-5, is GAGVSQSPSNKVTEKGKDVELRCDPISGHTALYWYRQSLGQGLEFLIYFQGNSAPDKSGLPSDRFSAERTGGSVSTLTIQRTQQEDSAVYLCASSFWQETQYFGPGTRLLVL.

The chain uses TRBV5-1 and TRBJ2-4; possibly TRBD2 for D (5 bases). Germline CDR1 is SGHRS and CDR2 is YFSETQ. The V gene lost 5 bases and the J gene lost 6 bases, with 18 bases spanning the gap. The CDR3 runs to 15 residues. This chain's CDR3 is CASRNSGRIANIQYF. The CDR3 DNA sequence: TGCGCCAGCAGGAACAGCGGCCGGATCGCAAACATTCAGTACTTC.

This clonotype occurred a few times. The gene calls are TRBV6-5 and TRBJ1-5, with 9 bases fitting TRBD1. V dropped 4 bases and J dropped 8; count of bases not matched to a gene: 3. The CDR3 runs 13 residues. Germline V gene data show CDR1 as MNHEY and CDR2 as SVGAGI. Here the CDR3 reads CASSWTGEKPQHF. Here the CDR3 DNA reads TGTGCCAGCAGTTGGACAGGGGAGAAGCCCCAGCATTTT.

The rearrangement uses TRBV7-6 and TRBJ1-1; D not resolved. Per germline, CDR1 SGHVS and CDR2 FNYEAQ. The CDR3 contains 15 residues. The germline V and J ends were trimmed by 1 base and 3 bases, with 12 bases remaining between them. The CDR3, as DNA: TGTGCCAGCAGCTTAGTAGGAGAAAAATACACTGAAGCTTTCTTT. Translation gives CASSLVGEKYTEAFF.

The chain combines TRBV7-9 with TRBJ1-2, with 7 bases fitting TRBD1. V shed 7 bases and J 8 bases; nucleotides not matched to a gene: 10. Looked up from germline, CDR1 is SEHNR and CDR2 is FQNEAQ (reference sequence). CDR3 length: 13 amino acids. Here the CDR3 DNA reads TGTGCCAGCAACCCGACAGGGCCCTTGGGCTACACCTTC. Amino acid sequence: CASNPTGPLGYTF.